These T cell receptor beta chains were read from a single sample in a study of T-cell memory formation after mild COVID-19. One entry per CDR3 protein, called by TCRdb with MiXCR from the 5' RACE reads. The table lists 40,000 to 60,000 distinct CDR3 sequences, 9.3% of them singletons. The sequenced material came from PBMCs or a T cell subset sorted from them (not recorded which). The receptors were gathered from an adult woman who had mild COVID-19 (a few samples of this study predate the infection). Cell type and time point are not known. Each CDR3 is given with its conserved first and last residue. A D gene is named only where the DNA matches it firmly. Only some rows state a clone size, as once, few, many or a class for expanded clones.

CDR3	DNA	D	V	J	size
CASSAYRGGYYEQYF	TGTGCCAGCAGCGCCTACCGGGGGGGCTACTACGAGCAGTACTTC	TRBD2	TRBV14	TRBJ2-7	.
CASSQEVLPGYEQYF	TGTGCCAGCAGTCAAGAGGTCCTCCCCGGCTACGAGCAGTACTTC	.	TRBV12-3/TRBV12-4	TRBJ2-7	many
CASSVGDGDYQPQHF	TGTGCCAGCAGTGTGGGGGACGGGGATTATCAGCCCCAGCATTTT	.	TRBV6-1	TRBJ1-5	few
CASSLFHGYQETQYF	TGTGCCAGCAGCTTATTTCACGGATACCAAGAGACCCAGTACTTC	.	TRBV7-2	TRBJ2-5	many
CASSHLAPTDTQYF	TGCGCCAGCAGCCACTTAGCGCCCACAGATACGCAGTATTTT	.	TRBV4-1	TRBJ2-3	many
CASSSTGKIYGYTF	TGTGCCAGCAGTTCCACAGGGAAAATCTATGGCTACACCTTC	.	TRBV12-3/TRBV12-4	TRBJ1-2	many
CASSLGRGYGYTF	TGTGCCAGCAGTTTAGGCAGGGGCTATGGCTACACCTTC	.	TRBV12-3/TRBV12-4	TRBJ1-2	.
CASRGVGLEKYEQYF	TGTGCCAGCAGGGGGGTTGGGCTAGAGAAGTACGAGCAGTACTTC	.	TRBV12-3/TRBV12-4	TRBJ2-7	.
CASSLAAGDGETQYF	TGTGCCAGCAGCTTAGCGGCAGGGGATGGGGAGACCCAGTACTTC	.	TRBV7-2	TRBJ2-5	few
CASRSGTGGTGELFF	TGTGCCAGCAGGTCCGGGACAGGGGGCACCGGGGAGCTGTTTTTT	TRBD1	TRBV12-3/TRBV12-4	TRBJ2-2	many
CASSFGTAYEQYF	TGTGCCAGCAGCTTCGGGACAGCCTACGAGCAGTACTTC	TRBD1	TRBV7-6	TRBJ2-7	many
CASSRGPGVGNQPQHF	TGCGCCAGCAGCCGAGGGCCGGGGGTTGGCAATCAGCCCCAGCATTTT	.	TRBV4-1	TRBJ1-5	.
CASSFLRTSGRTNEQFF	TGTGCCAGCAGTTTTCTCCGGACTAGCGGGAGAACAAATGAGCAGTTCTTC	TRBD2	TRBV27	TRBJ2-1	.
CASSREGQIYEQYF	TGCGCCAGCAGCCGGGAGGGACAGATCTACGAGCAGTACTTC	.	TRBV5-1	TRBJ2-7	medium-sized
CASSFSGAPRDTQYF	TGTGCCAGCAGCTTTAGCGGGGCCCCCCGCGATACGCAGTATTTT	TRBD2	TRBV11-2	TRBJ2-3	.
CASSEPPPRQETQYF	TGTGCCAGCAGTGAACCCCCCCCAAGACAAGAGACCCAGTACTTC	.	TRBV2	TRBJ2-5	many
CASSLALERGGSVF	TGTGCCAGCAGCTTAGCGCTCGAGCGGGGGGGATCGGTCTTC	TRBD2	TRBV7-8	TRBJ2-1	few
CASSPGQSNYGYTF	TGTGCCAGCAGTCCAGGACAGAGCAACTATGGCTACACCTTC	.	TRBV6-5	TRBJ1-2	.
CASSVGTSGTTDTQYF	TGTGCCAGCAGCGTGGGGACTAGCGGGACTACAGATACGCAGTATTTT	TRBD2	TRBV9	TRBJ2-3	many
CASSLARWTSGSDEQFF	TGTGCCAGCAGCTTAGCGCGCTGGACTAGCGGGAGCGATGAGCAGTTCTTC	TRBD2	TRBV7-2	TRBJ2-1	many
CASSIGSGSPPYEQYF	TGTGCCAGTAGTATAGGTAGCGGGAGTCCCCCCTACGAGCAGTACTTC	TRBD2	TRBV19	TRBJ2-7	.
CASSSGLAAEQFF	TGTGCCAGCAGTTCGGGACTAGCGGCTGAGCAGTTCTTC	TRBD2	TRBV6-5	TRBJ2-1	.
CASSLDSQNYEQFF	TGCGCCAGCAGCTTGGATTCGCAGAATTATGAGCAGTTCTTC	.	TRBV5-1	TRBJ2-1	.
CATSAQQAPSYNEQFF	TGTGCCACCAGCGCCCAACAGGCACCCTCCTACAATGAGCAGTTCTTC	.	TRBV24-1	TRBJ2-1	.
CASSSRGDRRTDTQYF	TGTGCCAGCAGCTCCAGAGGGGACAGGCGCACAGATACGCAGTATTTT	TRBD1	TRBV7-6	TRBJ2-3	many
CSAHTGESNQPQHF	TGCAGTGCGCACACAGGGGAAAGCAATCAGCCCCAGCATTTT	TRBD1	TRBV20-1	TRBJ1-5	.
CSARGWGSTDTQYF	TGCAGTGCTAGAGGTTGGGGGAGTACAGATACGCAGTATTTT	.	TRBV20-1	TRBJ2-3	few